The clone carrying this TCR beta chain was counted a few times. The antigen is undetermined. The data are from a study of cytomegalovirus exposure and HLA in healthy donors. Both 60 Vbeta primers and 13 Jbeta primers went into the PCR. Sequenced by immunoSEQ multiplex PCR; TCRdb stores in-frame clones only, minus some. Among about 120,000 clones listed, more than 65% were seen once. Notes on the study in general: When analyzed later, a missense DCLRE1C variant was found to be linked to TCR beta V- and J-gene trimming. Highest at DRB1 and lowest at HLA-C, TCR association rates differed among HLA loci in a later analysis.

This receptor was taken from a man in his thirties or forties in good health and CMV-seropositive. Specimen: PBMCs.

CDR3 coding DNA: TGTGCCAGCATCCGGACTAGCGGGGGGCCTAGCTCCTACAATGAGCAGTTCTTC. Protein product: CASIRTSGGPSSYNEQFF. This chain joins TRBV27 and TRBJ2-1, with 14 bases matching TRBD2. Germline trimming cut 7 bases from V and 0 bases from J; bases unmatched to any gene: 8. CDR1 is MNHEY and CDR2 is SMNVEV in the germline V gene (reference sequence). The length of the CDR3 is 18 residues.